This TCR beta chain originates from a study of CD8 T cells in Susac syndrome. The CDR3 sequence is 14 residues long. V gave up 3 bases and J gave up 9 bases, with 12 bases separating them. The V gene's germline CDR1 is SGHAT and CDR2 FQDESV (reference sequence). This clonotype was seen just once. Random hexamers were used to reverse transcribe the RNA input (about 0.5 to 1 ug). An immunoSEQ multiplex PCR generated amplified TCR beta CDR3 products spanning 54 Vbeta and 13 Jbeta. In TCRdb, the immunoSEQ multiplex PCR reads were re-called with MiXCR into one record per CDR3 protein. The sample lists roughly 150,000 distinct CDR3 sequences, 93% seen once, with 0.13% in the top ten.

The rearrangement uses TRBV11-1 and TRBJ1-6, with D tentatively TRBD1 (6 bases). The sample consisted of CD4+ T cells from PBMCs. The source is a human donor in good health. The CDR3 region is CASSFEGGPSPLHF. The CDR3 coding sequence is TGTGCCAGCAGCTTCGAAGGGGGGCCTTCACCCCTCCACTTT.